A selection of T cell receptor beta chains follows, all from one sample in a study of blood T cell repertoires in COVID-19. Sequencing was performed with immunoSEQ multiplex PCR; in TCRdb, only in-frame clones are kept and a portion is missing. The table shows just over 250,000 clones, with around 84% occurring only once. The sample consisted of PBMCs or T cells enriched from blood (not recorded which). These receptors were obtained from a young man with acute COVID-19. CDR3s include the opening cysteine and the closing phenylalanine or tryptophan. D genes are given only for firm matches. A clone size is listed for some rows: how often the clone was seen (once, few, many), or a class if it is expanded.

>.|TRBJ1-5|TRBV6-2/TRBV6-3|TRBD1|15
TGTGCCAGCAGTTACCAAACAGGGGGAGGGCAGCCCCAGCATTTT
CASSYQTGGGQPQHF
>.|TRBJ2-1|TRBV27|.|13
TGTGCCAGCAGTAGGACGGCCAGGGATGAGCAGTTCTTC
CASSRTARDEQFF
>.|TRBJ2-5|TRBV6-5|.|14
TGTGCCAGCAAACCCTTCTCGTCGGGAGAGACCCAGTACTTC
CASKPFSSGETQYF
>.|TRBJ1-2|TRBV5-5|.|13
TGTGCCAGCAGCTTCGATCTAAACTATGGCTACACCTTC
CASSFDLNYGYTF
>.|TRBJ2-2|TRBV2|TRBD1|12
TGTGCCAGCGGGGGACAGGGCGGGGAGCTGTTTTTT
CASGGQGGELFF
>.|TRBJ2-5|TRBV19|.|12
TGTGCCAGTAGCCCTAGTCGAGAGACCCAGTACTTC
CASSPSRETQYF
>.|TRBJ1-5|TRBV7-2|TRBD1|16
TGTGCCAGCAGCTTCGGAGGGGGCGCGGGTCGGCAGCCCCAGCATTTT
CASSFGGGAGRQPQHF
>.|TRBJ2-5|TRBV11-2|.|14
TGTGCCAGCAGCTTAGCCGGACTGCGAGAGACCCAGTACTTC
CASSLAGLRETQYF
>few|TRBJ1-5|TRBV6-5|.|15
TGTGCCAGCAGGGGGCCCCTCGGGAGCAATCAGCCCCAGCATTTT
CASRGPLGSNQPQHF
>.|TRBJ1-1|TRBV13|.|14
TGTGCCAGCGCCCCGGGAGTATTGAACACTGAAGCTTTCTTT
CASAPGVLNTEAFF
>few|TRBJ1-6|TRBV5-4|TRBD1|16
TGTGCCAGCAGCTTGGAAGGTGGGACAGGGTTTTCACCCCTCCACTTT
CASSLEGGTGFSPLHF
>.|TRBJ2-4|TRBV5-3|TRBD2|18
TGTGCCAGAAGCTCCGGGACTAGCGGGAGGGCGGGCAAAAACATTCAGTACTTC
CARSSGTSGRAGKNIQYF
>.|TRBJ2-1|TRBV28|TRBD2|15
TGTGCCAGCAGTTTAGGCGGACTAGCGGGCAGTGAGCAGTTCTTC
CASSLGGLAGSEQFF
>.|TRBJ1-2|TRBV5-1|TRBD1|14
TGTGCCAGCAGCTTGGACAGGGCTAACTATGGCTACACCTTC
CASSLDRANYGYTF
>.|TRBJ2-3|TRBV4-2|TRBD2|19
TGTGCCAGCAGCCAAGAGGGGCCTAGCGGGAGTCGCTCGGCAGATACGCAGTATTTT
CASSQEGPSGSRSADTQYF
>.|TRBJ1-2|TRBV6-6|.|12
TGTGCCAGCGGAACAGGGTCCTATGGCTACACCTTC
CASGTGSYGYTF
>.|TRBJ2-5|TRBV29-1|.|11
TGCAGCGTTGATGTTCCCAGGACCCAGTACTTC
CSVDVPRTQYF
>.|TRBJ1-5|TRBV6-2/TRBV6-3|TRBD1|15
TGTGCCAGCAGTGCGCGGACAGGCCTCAATCAGCCCCAGCATTTT
CASSARTGLNQPQHF
>.|TRBJ1-4|TRBV3-1/TRBV3-2|.|14
TGTGCCAGCAGCCACAGGGCAATCGGTGAAAAACTGTTTTTT
CASSHRAIGEKLFF
>.|TRBJ2-3|TRBV28|TRBD2|15
TGTGCCAGCACTTCCGGGGGGGCCGCGACAGATACGCAGTATTTT
CASTSGGAATDTQYF
>.|TRBJ1-2|TRBV29-1|TRBD1|16
TGCAGCGCCGGGTGGGACAGGGGCCACGATAAGCCTGGCTACACCTTC
CSAGWDRGHDKPGYTF
>.|TRBJ2-1|TRBV7-2|.|13
TGTGCCAGCAGCTTAGAGAGGACTCGGGAGCAGTTCTTC
CASSLERTREQFF
>.|TRBJ1-6|TRBV11-3|.|16
TGTGCCAGCAGCTTAGAAGGGGGGGTGCTCGATTCACCCCTCCACTTT
CASSLEGGVLDSPLHF
>.|TRBJ2-3|TRBV7-8|.|8
TGTGCCAGCAGTCGGGACTTTTTT
CASSRDFF
>.|TRBJ2-1|TRBV11-2|TRBD2|15
TGTGCCAGCAGCCCTGTGGGGACTAGCTTTGATGAGCAGTTCTTC
CASSPVGTSFDEQFF
>few|TRBJ1-2|TRBV5-1|.|15
TGCGCCAGCAGCTCGTACAGGGCCACGCTCTATGGCTACACCTTC
CASSSYRATLYGYTF
>few|TRBJ2-1|TRBV4-2|TRBD2|15
TGTGCCAGCAGCCTCACCGGGGGGATGGCGGATGAGCAGTTCTTC
CASSLTGGMADEQFF
>.|TRBJ2-1|TRBV27|TRBD2|13
TGTGCCAGCAGAACCCCCGGGGGGAATGAGCAGTTCTTC
CASRTPGGNEQFF
>.|TRBJ2-1|TRBV6-4|TRBD2|17
TGTGCCAGCAGTGCAGGGTCTAGCGGGAGACAATACAATGAGCAGTTCTTC
CASSAGSSGRQYNEQFF
>.|TRBJ1-1|TRBV10-3|.|13
TGTGCCATCAAGTACATCTCGAACACTGAAGCTTTCTTT
CAIKYISNTEAFF
>.|TRBJ1-3|TRBV4-3|.|15
TGCGCCAGCAGCCAAGACAGGTCCTCTGGAAACACCATATATTTT
CASSQDRSSGNTIYF
>.|TRBJ2-5|TRBV7-2|.|14
TGTGCCAGCAGCTTACTGGGGGGTGAAGAGACCCAGTACTTC
CASSLLGGEETQYF
>.|TRBJ1-1|TRBV6-5|.|13
TGTGCCAGCAGTCCTTGGGGAGGCACTGAAGCTTTCTTT
CASSPWGGTEAFF
>.|TRBJ1-2|TRBV14|.|12
TGTGCCAGCAGCCAAGGGTTGGAGGGCTACACCTTC
CASSQGLEGYTF
>.|TRBJ1-1|TRBV7-8|.|18
TGTGCCAGCAGCTTAATATCCGTACTTACCGTGATGAACACTGAAGCTTTCTTT
CASSLISVLTVMNTEAFF
>.|TRBJ2-2|TRBV6-6|TRBD2|18
TGTGCCAGCAGTCCCCTTCCCCCGACTAGCGTGAACACCGGGGAGCTGTTTTTT
CASSPLPPTSVNTGELFF
>.|TRBJ2-1|TRBV6-5|.|12
TGTGCCAGCGCGGCGCAGTGGGATGAGCAGTTCTTC
CASAAQWDEQFF
>few|TRBJ2-2|TRBV11-2|.|15
TGTGCCAGCAGCTATACAGGGTCCAACACCGGGGAGCTGTTTTTT
CASSYTGSNTGELFF
>.|TRBJ1-4|TRBV21-1|.|16
TGTGCCAGCAGCTATGGCGGACAGGTTGGGTGCGAAAAACTGTTTTTT
CASSYGGQVGCEKLFF
>few|TRBJ2-1|TRBV9|.|14
TGTGCCAGCAGCGTAGGAGTCCGCTCGGGTGAGCAGTTCTTC
CASSVGVRSGEQFF
>.|TRBJ2-2|TRBV5-4|.|13
TGTGCCAGCAGCTTGATCGGGGCCGGGGAGCTGTTTTTT
CASSLIGAGELFF
>.|TRBJ2-1|TRBV6-5|TRBD2|15
TGTGCCAGCAGGGAGATCCGGGGGGGGCACAATGAGCAGTTCTTC
CASREIRGGHNEQFF
>once|TRBJ1-1|TRBV27|.|17
TGTGCCAGCAGTTTATTTGGGGGAAGGGGGATGAACACTGAAGCTTTCTTT
CASSLFGGRGMNTEAFF